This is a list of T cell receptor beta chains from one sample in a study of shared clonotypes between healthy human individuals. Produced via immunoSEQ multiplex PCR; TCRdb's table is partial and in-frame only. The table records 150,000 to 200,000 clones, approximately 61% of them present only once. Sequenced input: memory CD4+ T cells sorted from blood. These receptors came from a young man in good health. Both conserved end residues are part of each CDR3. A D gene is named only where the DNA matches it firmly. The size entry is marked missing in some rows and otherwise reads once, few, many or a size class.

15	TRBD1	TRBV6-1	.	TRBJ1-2	CASSEKGQGNYGYTF	TGTGCCAGCAGTGAAAAGGGACAGGGTAACTATGGCTACACCTTC
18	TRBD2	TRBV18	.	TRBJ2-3	CASSLRALAAHGADTQYF	TGTGCCAGCTCACTTAGGGCCCTAGCGGCCCACGGCGCAGATACGCAGTATTTT
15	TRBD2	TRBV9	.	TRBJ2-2	CASSLREKGTGELFF	TGTGCCAGCAGCTTGCGGGAGAAGGGGACCGGGGAGCTGTTTTTT
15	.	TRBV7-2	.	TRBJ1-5	CASSLVGTGGQPQHF	TGTGCCAGCAGCTTAGTGGGCACAGGCGGGCAGCCCCAGCATTTT
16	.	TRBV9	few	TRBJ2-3	CASSAGASQITDTQYF	TGTGCCAGCAGCGCGGGGGCATCACAAATCACAGATACGCAGTATTTT
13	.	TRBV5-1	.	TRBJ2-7	CASSLEGSAEQYF	TGCGCCAGCAGCTTGGAGGGAAGCGCCGAGCAGTACTTC
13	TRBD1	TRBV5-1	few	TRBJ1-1	CASSSRQGTEAFF	TGCGCCAGCAGCTCCCGACAGGGCACTGAAGCTTTCTTT
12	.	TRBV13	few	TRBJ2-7	CASSARHYEQYF	TGTGCCAGCAGCGCTAGACACTACGAGCAGTACTTC
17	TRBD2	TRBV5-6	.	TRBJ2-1	CASSFGGGSFSLNEQFF	TGTGCCAGCAGCTTTGGGGGAGGGAGCTTCTCACTCAATGAGCAGTTCTTC
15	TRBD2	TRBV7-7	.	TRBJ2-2	CASKALAGVSGELFF	TGTGCTAGCAAGGCGCTAGCGGGAGTGTCCGGGGAGCTGTTTTTT
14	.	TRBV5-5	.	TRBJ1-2	CASSLKPDNYGYTF	TGTGCCAGCAGCTTAAAACCAGATAACTATGGCTACACCTTC
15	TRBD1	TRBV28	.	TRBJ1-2	CAIVGPTGGGGGYTF	TGTGCCATCGTAGGCCCCACAGGGGGAGGGGGTGGCTACACCTTC
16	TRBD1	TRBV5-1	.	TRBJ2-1	CASSLTPTGGFVHKFF	TGCGCCAGCAGCTTGACTCCGACAGGGGGGTTCGTTCATAAGTTCTTC
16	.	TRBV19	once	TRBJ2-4	CASSISLVAGQNIQYF	TGTGCCAGTAGTATCTCACTGGTGGCAGGACAAAACATTCAGTACTTC
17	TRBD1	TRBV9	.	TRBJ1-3	CASSVDFGTGPLNTIYF	TGTGCCAGCAGCGTAGATTTTGGGACAGGACCCCTTAACACCATATATTTT
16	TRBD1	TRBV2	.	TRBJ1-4	CASSRDRGRTNEKLFF	TGTGCCAGCAGCAGGGACAGGGGGCGGACTAATGAAAAACTGTTTTTT
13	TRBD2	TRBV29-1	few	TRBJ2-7	CSVGRLAGDEQYF	TGCAGCGTTGGGCGACTAGCGGGAGACGAGCAGTACTTC
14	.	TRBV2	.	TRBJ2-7	CASSDKVGTYEQYF	TGTGCCAGCAGCGATAAGGTTGGGACCTACGAGCAGTACTTC
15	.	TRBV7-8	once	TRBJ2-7	CASSLGPRIPYEQYF	TGTGCCAGCAGCTTAGGGCCTAGAATTCCCTACGAGCAGTACTTC
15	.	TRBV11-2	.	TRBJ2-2	CASSLVTVNTGELFF	TGTGCCAGCAGCTTAGTGACTGTGAACACCGGGGAGCTGTTTTTT
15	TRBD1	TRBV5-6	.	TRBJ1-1	CASSFGDRGRQLAFF	TGTGCCAGCAGCTTTGGGGACAGGGGGCGGCAGTTAGCTTTCTTT
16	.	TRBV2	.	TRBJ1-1	CASRGKPGHSNTEAFF	TGTGCCAGCAGGGGGAAACCGGGACACTCGAACACTGAAGCTTTCTTT
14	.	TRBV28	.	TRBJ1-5	CASTEGGANQPQHF	TGTGCCAGCACAGAGGGGGGGGCCAATCAGCCCCAGCATTTT
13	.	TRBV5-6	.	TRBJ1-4	CASGSMGNEKLFF	TGTGCCAGCGGATCAATGGGAAATGAAAAACTGTTTTTT
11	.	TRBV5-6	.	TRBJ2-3	CASSRLNTQYF	TGTGCCAGCAGCCGCCTCAATACGCAGTATTTT
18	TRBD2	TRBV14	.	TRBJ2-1	CASSQDHPLAGVIDEQFF	TGTGCCAGCAGCCAAGACCACCCTCTAGCGGGAGTAATCGATGAGCAGTTCTTC
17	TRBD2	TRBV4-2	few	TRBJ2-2	CASSSRLADKNTGELFF	TGTGCCAGCAGCTCTAGACTAGCGGACAAGAACACCGGGGAGCTGTTTTTT
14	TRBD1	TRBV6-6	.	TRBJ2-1	CASSFDREGNEQFF	TGTGCCAGCAGTTTTGACAGGGAAGGGAATGAGCAGTTCTTC
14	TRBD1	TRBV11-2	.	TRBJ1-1	CASSFTGVNTEAFF	TGTGCCAGCAGCTTTACAGGGGTGAACACTGAAGCTTTCTTT
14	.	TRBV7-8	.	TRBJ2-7	CASSLDGPYYEQYF	TGTGCCAGCAGCTTAGATGGACCCTACTACGAGCAGTACTTC
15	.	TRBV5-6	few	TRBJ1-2	CASSHLRDEFYGYTF	TGTGCCAGCAGCCACCTCAGGGATGAATTCTATGGCTACACCTTC
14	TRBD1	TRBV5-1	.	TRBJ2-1	CASSLDRGNNEQFF	TGCGCCAGCAGCTTGGACAGGGGTAACAATGAGCAGTTCTTC
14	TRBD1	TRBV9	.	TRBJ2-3	CASSGQGAGDTQYF	TGTGCCAGCAGCGGACAGGGGGCAGGGGATACGCAGTATTTT
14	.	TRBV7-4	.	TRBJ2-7	CASSLVTGEGKMDF	TGTGCCAGCAGCTTAGTAACGGGAGAGGGGAAAATGGACTTC
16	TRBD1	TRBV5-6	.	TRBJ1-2	CASSWGQGATNYGYTF	TGTGCCAGCAGCTGGGGACAGGGGGCGACGAACTATGGCTACACCTTC
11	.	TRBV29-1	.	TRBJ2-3	CSVAEGDTQYF	TGCAGCGTCGCCGAGGGAGATACGCAGTATTTT
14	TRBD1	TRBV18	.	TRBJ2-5	CASSRDRQQETQYF	TGTGCCAGCTCACGGGACAGACAACAAGAGACCCAGTACTTC
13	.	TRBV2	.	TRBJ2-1	CASSEVVAGWRFF	TGTGCCAGCAGTGAAGTGGTGGCGGGATGGCGGTTCTTC
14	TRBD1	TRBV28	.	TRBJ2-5	CASKLTGGSETQYF	TGTGCCAGCAAACTCACAGGGGGGTCGGAGACCCAGTACTTC
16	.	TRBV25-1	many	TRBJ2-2	CASSEGGFANTGELFF	TGTGCCAGCAGTGAAGGGGGATTCGCGAACACCGGGGAGCTGTTTTTT
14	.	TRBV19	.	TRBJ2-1	CASSIQTGNGEQFF	TGTGCCAGTAGTATTCAAACAGGGAACGGTGAGCAGTTCTTC
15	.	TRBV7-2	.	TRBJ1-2	CASSPLGIREYGYTF	TGTGCCAGCAGCCCCCTCGGAATAAGGGAGTATGGCTACACCTTC
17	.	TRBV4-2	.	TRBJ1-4	CASSQEWVAATNEKLFF	TGTGCCAGCAGCCAAGAATGGGTTGCAGCAACTAATGAAAAACTGTTTTTT
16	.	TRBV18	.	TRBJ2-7	CASSPPSSGRSYEQYF	TGTGCCAGCTCACCTCCATCTAGTGGGAGATCCTACGAGCAGTACTTC
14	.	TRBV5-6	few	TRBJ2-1	CASSLDLLGNEQFF	TGTGCCAGCAGCTTGGATCTCCTAGGGAATGAGCAGTTCTTC
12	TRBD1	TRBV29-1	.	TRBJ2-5	CSVGQGAETQYF	TGCAGCGTTGGACAGGGGGCTGAGACCCAGTACTTC